What follows describes a single T cell receptor (beta chain). This sample was taken from a study of T cell repertoires in cytomegalovirus infection. One entry per CDR3 protein, called by TCRdb with MiXCR from the reads. Among more than 150,000 distinct CDR3 sequences listed, roughly 27% were seen once. The CDR3 has 14 amino acids. The V gene's germline CDR1 is SQVTM and CDR2 ANQGSEA. The V and J ends lost 5 bases and 3 bases respectively, with 13 bases between them. The chain is built from TRBV29-1 and TRBJ2-2; D is possibly TRBD1 or TRBD2 (6 bases each). This clonotype was obtained from a human donor in good health (CMV status not recorded). Some clones in this sample may be carry-over from other donors' samples. Sequencing input: PBMCs. The DNA for the CDR3 is TGCAGCGTTAGGGGGGCGCCGGACACCGGGGAGCTGTTTTTT. It translates to CSVRGAPDTGELFF.